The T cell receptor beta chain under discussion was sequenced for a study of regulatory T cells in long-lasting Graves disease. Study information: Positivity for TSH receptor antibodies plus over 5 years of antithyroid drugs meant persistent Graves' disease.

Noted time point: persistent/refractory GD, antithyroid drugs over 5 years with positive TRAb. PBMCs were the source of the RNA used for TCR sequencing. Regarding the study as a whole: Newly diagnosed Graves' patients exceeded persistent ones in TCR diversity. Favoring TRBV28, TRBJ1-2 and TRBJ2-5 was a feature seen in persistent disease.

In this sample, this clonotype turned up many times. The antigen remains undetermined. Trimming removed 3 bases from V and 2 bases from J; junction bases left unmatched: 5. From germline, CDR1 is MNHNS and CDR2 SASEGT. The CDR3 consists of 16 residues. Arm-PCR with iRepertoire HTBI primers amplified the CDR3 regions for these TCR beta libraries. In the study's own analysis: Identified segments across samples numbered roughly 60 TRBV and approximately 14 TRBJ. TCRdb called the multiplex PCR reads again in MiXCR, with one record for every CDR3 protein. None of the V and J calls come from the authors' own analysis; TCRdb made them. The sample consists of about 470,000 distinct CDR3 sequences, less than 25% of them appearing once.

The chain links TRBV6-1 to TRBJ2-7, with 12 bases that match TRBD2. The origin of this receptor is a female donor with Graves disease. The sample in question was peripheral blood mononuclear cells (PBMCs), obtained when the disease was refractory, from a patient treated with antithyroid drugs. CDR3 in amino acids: CASSDTSGGITYEQYF. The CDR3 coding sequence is TGTGCCAGCAGTGATACTAGCGGGGGGATTACCTACGAGCAGTACTTC.